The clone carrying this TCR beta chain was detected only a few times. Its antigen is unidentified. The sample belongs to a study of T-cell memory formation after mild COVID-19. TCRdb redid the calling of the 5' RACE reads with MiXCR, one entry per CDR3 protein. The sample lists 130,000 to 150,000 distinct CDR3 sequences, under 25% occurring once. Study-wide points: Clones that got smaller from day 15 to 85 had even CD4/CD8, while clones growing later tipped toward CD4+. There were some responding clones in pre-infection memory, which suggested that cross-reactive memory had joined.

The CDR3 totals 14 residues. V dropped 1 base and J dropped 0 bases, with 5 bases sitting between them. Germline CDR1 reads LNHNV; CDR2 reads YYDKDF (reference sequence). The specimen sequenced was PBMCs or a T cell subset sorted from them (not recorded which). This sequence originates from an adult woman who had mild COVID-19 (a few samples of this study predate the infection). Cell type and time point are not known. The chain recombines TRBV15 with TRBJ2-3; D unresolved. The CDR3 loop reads CATSRVLSTDTQYF. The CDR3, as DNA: TGTGCCACCAGCAGAGTCCTAAGCACAGATACGCAGTATTTT.